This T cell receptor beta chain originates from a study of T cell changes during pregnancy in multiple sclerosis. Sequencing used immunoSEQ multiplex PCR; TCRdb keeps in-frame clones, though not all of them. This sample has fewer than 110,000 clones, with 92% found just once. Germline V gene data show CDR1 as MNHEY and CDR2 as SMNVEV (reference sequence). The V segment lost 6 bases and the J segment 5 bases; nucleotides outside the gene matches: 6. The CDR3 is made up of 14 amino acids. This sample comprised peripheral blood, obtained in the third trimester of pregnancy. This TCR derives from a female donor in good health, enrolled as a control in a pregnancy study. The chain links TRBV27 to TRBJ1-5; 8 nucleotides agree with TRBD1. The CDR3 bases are TGTGCCAGCAGCCCCCAGGGGGCCGATCAGCCCCAGCATTTT. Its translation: CASSPQGADQPQHF.